These T cell receptor beta chains were read from a single sample in a study of blood T cells in healthy people across ages. Via MiXCR, TCRdb re-called the 5' RACE reads, giving one row per CDR3 protein. Among around 1,500,000 distinct CDR3 sequences listed, approximately 28% were seen once. Specimen: blood. The receptors were gathered from a woman aged 25-40 years in good health. The CDR3 runs from the conserved cysteine through the conserved F or W. D genes are given only for firm matches. Where a row states a size, it is once, few, many or the class of an expanded clone; other rows omit it.

V	D	size	J	DNA	CDR3
TRBV6-5	.	many	TRBJ1-1	TGTGCCAGCACTCGGAACACTGAAGCTTTCTTT	CASTRNTEAFF
TRBV28	.	few	TRBJ2-5	TGTGCCAGCAGTGGGGACTCTGAATTGAAGACCCAGTACTTC	CASSGDSELKTQYF
TRBV7-9	TRBD2	few	TRBJ2-1	TGTGCCAGCAGCTTCGATGGACTAGCGGGGGATGAGCAGTTCTTC	CASSFDGLAGDEQFF
TRBV10-2	TRBD1	few	TRBJ1-2	TGCGCCAGCAGTGAGGGACAGGGGGTCTATGGCTACACCTTC	CASSEGQGVYGYTF
TRBV6-2/TRBV6-3	TRBD1	few	TRBJ2-7	TGTGCCAGCAGTTACAGTGAGACAGGGTACTACGAGCAGTACTTC	CASSYSETGYYEQYF
TRBV28	.	.	TRBJ1-6	TGTGCCAGCAGTTTGGTGGTTCCAGCCGGTAATTCACCCCTCCACTTT	CASSLVVPAGNSPLHF
TRBV20-1	TRBD2	.	TRBJ2-7	TGCAGTGCATGGGGGGCGGGGACTAGCGGGAACGCCTACGAGCAGTACTTC	CSAWGAGTSGNAYEQYF
TRBV10-3	.	.	TRBJ1-5	TGTGCCATCAGTGAACAGGATAGCAATCAGCCCCAGCATTTT	CAISEQDSNQPQHF
TRBV28	TRBD2	.	TRBJ2-3	TGTGCCAGCAGTTCCTCCGGGACTAGCAGAGATACGCAGTATTTT	CASSSSGTSRDTQYF
TRBV28	.	.	TRBJ1-2	TGTGCCACCCAGGGCAGGGACAATGGCTACACCTTC	CATQGRDNGYTF
TRBV28	TRBD2	many	TRBJ2-5	TGTGCCAGTCAAAGCGGGGCTCAAGAGACCCAGTACTTC	CASQSGAQETQYF
TRBV20-1	TRBD1	few	TRBJ2-5	TGCAGTGCTAGAGATTCGGACAGGGGCCAAGAGACCCAGTACTTC	CSARDSDRGQETQYF
TRBV21-1	.	few	TRBJ2-1	TGTGCCAGCAGCAACCGGGACAACTCCTCCTACAATGAGCAGTTCTTC	CASSNRDNSSYNEQFF
TRBV12-3/TRBV12-4	.	few	TRBJ2-7	TGTGCCAGCAGTTTAAAAAGGGGGGATTTACGCGTAAATACCTACGAGCAGTACTTC	CASSLKRGDLRVNTYEQYF
TRBV11-2	TRBD1	once	TRBJ2-7	TGTGCCAGCAGCCACAGGGGCCCAGGAGACGAGCAGTACTTC	CASSHRGPGDEQYF
TRBV11-2	.	few	TRBJ2-1	TGTGCCAGCAGCTTATCAGGGGTCGTGTACAATGAGCAGTTCTTC	CASSLSGVVYNEQFF
TRBV6-1	TRBD1	.	TRBJ1-4	TGTGCCAGCAGTGAAGTGGGGACAGCGCGGGAACTGTTTTTT	CASSEVGTARELFF